This T cell receptor (beta chain) was sequenced for a study of liver allograft versus peripheral blood T cells. For the study at large: Comparing T cell receptor repertoires in transplanted livers with those in recipients' peripheral blood was part of the design.

V lost 6 bases to trimming and J lost 1 base; unmatched junction nucleotides: 5. Germline loops: CDR1 MNHEY, CDR2 SMNVEV (reference sequence). The CDR3 has 15 amino acids. In this sample, this clonotype is medium-sized. TCRdb ran MiXCR on the reads and lists one entry per CDR3 protein. In the table there are 2,000 or so distinct CDR3 sequences, 15% to 20% of which are singletons. J is TRBJ1-1 and V is TRBV27; 10 bases are shared with TRBD1. The TCR comes from a human patient who had a liver transplant. T cells may partly derive from the graft donor. The CDR3 bases are TGTGCCAGCAGGGGACAGGGGTGGGGGAACACTGAAGCTTTCTTT. Translating gives CASRGQGWGNTEAFF.